This entry features one T cell receptor (beta chain) sequence. Its recognized antigen is unknown. No base quality values were provided; no much bigger clone lies one nucleotide off. This record belongs to a study of blood T cells in healthy people across ages (dated by TCRdb to between 2014 and 2016). Regarding the research as a whole: In model experiments, template switching captured about one uniquely barcoded TCR beta cDNA molecule for every two T cells. Using deep sequencing normalized with unique cDNA molecular identifiers, the study measured how TCR beta repertoire diversity changes with age. The donors were split into four age groups: young (average 16 years), middle-aged (roughly 39), aged (approximately 59) and long-lived (under 85). To avoid experimental bias, donors of different ages were distributed randomly across sequencing lanes. The study analyzed two additional independent replicas of 1 million unique cDNA reads from the same blood draw for two donors, one aged 18 to 30 and one aged 80 or older.

The paper as a whole reports these results and caveats: Compared with the aged group, the long-lived group had more naive CD4+ T cells, fewer expanded clones and increased TCR diversity, a pattern suggesting age selection. Total diversity estimates from one million sequenced T cells were considered lower bounds and underestimates. Since profiling was done on bulk unsorted PBMCs, naive and antigen-experienced compartments could not be conclusively compared. Because donor CMV infection status was unknown, age-related changes in expanded clonotypes were potentially confounded. Observed TCR beta diversity per million T cells fell roughly linearly with age, and a significant reduction was already apparent by age about 36. A strong correlation was found between observed TCR beta diversity and the percentage of naive T cells measured by flow cytometry.

The donors were roughly 39 Caucasian individuals from Russia, aged about 6 to 95 years, who were systemically healthy. Each donor gave ten milliliters of peripheral blood, collected into EDTA-treated Vacutainer tubes. Ficoll-Paque density-gradient centrifugation was used to isolate PBMCs, with at least 6.5 million per sample. Total RNA was extracted from PBMCs with Trizol reagent, with at least 5.5 micrograms obtained per sample. For every donor, an aliquot of PBMCs went through flow cytometry to measure the percentages of naive CD45RAhigh/CD27high T cells. Library method: 5' RACE. The sample was run on an Illumina HiSeq 2500. A second 7 to 11 cycle PCR used a sample-barcoded 5' primer and a J-beta primer mix. A template-switch 5' adaptor carrying 12 random nucleotides introduced a unique molecular identifier onto each TCR beta cDNA molecule. Each sample yielded at least 2.5 million CDR3-containing paired-end reads. All of the RNA was converted into first-strand cDNA using the Mint cDNA synthesis kit, with a TRBC-specific oligonucleotide serving as the primer. Following uracil-DNA glycosylase treatment, all cDNA underwent a first 18-cycle PCR with the universal primers M1SS and BC2_uni_R. For the original study's pipeline: For normalization, 1 million high-quality reads, each with a distinct molecular identifier, were randomly selected from each sample. Reads with shared molecular identifiers were discarded instead of being binned into consensus sequences. CDR3 identification, clonotype clustering and error correction used MiTCR with a Q25 quality threshold and the strictest error-elimination algorithm. A nonparametric unseen species model using Euler transformation provided a lower-bound estimate of total TCR beta diversity. The public sequencing data were trimmed at Q25 with fastp and processed into clonotypes with MiXCR by TCRdb, which kept only in-frame beta chains. Rows with one shared CDR3 protein collapse into an entry with the most common genes and DNA. The V and J calls, along with clone size, are taken from TCRdb and not from the paper's own processing. Across this sample there are about 770,000 distinct CDR3 sequences, with 40% to 50% seen only once. The ten largest account for around 21% of the sample.

CDR3 length: 16 amino acids, cysteine to phenylalanine. The read is trimmed to its CDR3 DNA, 48 bases read in frame from base 1. Germline trimming amounts to 4 bases on V and 4 bases on J, with 12 as the count of junction bases outside the gene matches. Per the germline V gene (reference sequence), SGHKS is the CDR1 and YYEKEE is the CDR2. This TCR was recovered from a man between 60 and 75 years old in good health. Material: blood. The chain was built from TRBV5-5 and TRBJ1-2; TRBD1 agrees with 8 junctional bases. CDR3 sequence: CASSRYPQGALYGYTF. The bases are TGTGCCAGCAGCCGCTACCCCCAGGGGGCCCTCTATGGCTACACCTTC.